A single sample gave rise to the 8 T cell receptor beta chains below, sequenced in a study of blood T cell repertoires in COVID-19. The data were produced by immunoSEQ multiplex PCR, yet TCRdb's version contains in-frame clones alone and is incomplete. Of 140,000 to 150,000 clones in the sample, 75% to 90% are singletons; the top ten hold about 6%. The sequenced sample was peripheral blood. These receptors originate from a man older than 75 with acute or convalescent COVID-19.

This chain joins TRBV5-4 and TRBJ1-4; D remains ambiguous. Germline V gives CDR1 SGHNT, CDR2 YYREEE (reference sequence). This CDR3 contains 15 residues. V was clipped by 4 bases and J by 4 bases, with 14 bases between them. CDR3 in amino acids: CASSRKTGNNEKLFF. Written as DNA, the CDR3 is TGTGCCAGCAGCCGTAAGACGGGAAATAATGAAAAACTGTTTTTT.

This rearrangement joins TRBV5-1 to TRBJ2-7, with D hard to call. The CDR3 is 15 amino acids. Germline V lookup: CDR1 SGHRS, CDR2 YFSETQ. Trimming left V 3 bases short and J 5 bases short, with 18 bases between. The CDR3 is CASSSGSPFTNEQYF. As DNA, the CDR3 is TGCGCCAGCAGCTCCGGGTCCCCGTTTACCAACGAGCAGTACTTC.

The count of this clone is one. The CDR3 region has the DNA TGTGCCAGCAGCTTTATGCGGGAAGGGGAGACCCAGTACTTC. Encoded protein: CASSFMREGETQYF. The chain has TRBV5-4 and TRBJ2-5, with D perhaps matching TRBD2 (6 bases). The CDR3 extends over 14 amino acids. The germline CDR1 and CDR2 sequences are SGHNT and YYREEE (reference sequence). V gave up 2 bases and J gave up 5 bases, with 13 bases separating them.

This rearrangement joins TRBV29-1 to TRBJ1-1; D possibly corresponds to TRBD1 (6 bases). V gave up 4 bases and J gave up 1 base, with 7 bases separating them. Germline values: CDR1 SQVTM, CDR2 ANQGSEA. CDR3 length: 12 amino acids. The CDR3 DNA reads TGCAGCGTTGTAGGGGGGAACACTGAAGCTTTCTTT. Its protein is CSVVGGNTEAFF.

This clone was seen once. The chain links TRBV7-2 to TRBJ1-2; D uncertain. The CDR3 contains 12 residues. Looked up from germline, CDR1 is SGHTA and CDR2 is FQGNSA. Trimming left V 1 base short and J 8 bases short, with 8 bases between. Here the CDR3 reads CASSLVGGGYTF. Written as DNA, the CDR3 is TGTGCCAGCAGCTTAGTAGGCGGGGGCTACACCTTC.

This chain uses TRBV7-8 with TRBJ1-1; 10 positions agree with TRBD1. The length of the CDR3 is 15 residues. J was trimmed by 7 bases and V by 4 bases; bases with no gene match: 9. Germline-derived CDR1 and CDR2 are SGHVS and FQNEAQ. The CDR3 protein is CASSSPGQGLFEAFF. The CDR3 DNA is TGTGCCAGCAGCTCGCCGGGACAGGGGTTATTTGAAGCTTTCTTT.

V is TRBV24-1 and J is TRBJ2-1; 9 nucleotides line up with TRBD1. CDR3 length equals 15 residues. Germline V gives CDR1 KGHDR, CDR2 SFDVKD. The V segment lost 3 bases and the J segment 8 bases; nucleotides outside the gene matches: 7. The CDR3 protein is CATSDPGQGRDEQFF. The CDR3 nucleotides read TGTGCCACCAGTGATCCCGGACAGGGGAGGGATGAGCAGTTCTTC.

V and J are TRBV27 and TRBJ2-2; 7 bases map to TRBD1. Germline values: CDR1 MNHEY, CDR2 SMNVEV (reference sequence). This CDR3 region has 15 residues. The V gene end was trimmed by 5 bases and the J gene end by 1 base; junction bases not matched to a gene: 4. Here the CDR3 DNA reads TGTGCCAGCAGTGTCCAGGGGGTGAACACCGGGGAGCTGTTTTTT. Translating it yields CASSVQGVNTGELFF.